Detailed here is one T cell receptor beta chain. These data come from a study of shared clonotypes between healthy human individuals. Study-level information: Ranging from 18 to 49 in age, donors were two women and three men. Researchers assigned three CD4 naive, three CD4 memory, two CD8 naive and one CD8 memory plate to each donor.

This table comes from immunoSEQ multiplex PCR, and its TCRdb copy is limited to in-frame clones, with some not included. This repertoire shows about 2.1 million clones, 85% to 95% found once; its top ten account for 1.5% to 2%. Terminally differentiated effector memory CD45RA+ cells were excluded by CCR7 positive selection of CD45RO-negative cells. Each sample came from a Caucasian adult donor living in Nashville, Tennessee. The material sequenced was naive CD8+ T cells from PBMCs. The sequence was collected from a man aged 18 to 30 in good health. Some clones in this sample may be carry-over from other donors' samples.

The CDR3 protein is CASSLSADRAYEQYF. CDR3 bases: TGTGCCAGCAGCTTATCCGCAGACAGGGCCTACGAGCAGTACTTC. The chain uses TRBV7-3 and TRBJ2-7; 7 bases are shared with TRBD1. V trimming: 2 bases; J trimming: 2 bases; junction bases outside the gene matches: 6. Looked up from germline, CDR1 is SGHTA and CDR2 is FQGTGA. The CDR3 has 15 residues.